This paragraph covers one TCR beta chain sequence. These data come from a study of control samples from healthy donors and cancer patients. Generated by immunoSEQ multiplex PCR, the TCRdb table keeps only in-frame clones and is missing some. The repertoire holds approximately 50,000 clones, with about 95% as singletons. V was trimmed by 2 bases and J by 3 bases, leaving 16 bases between them. The V gene's germline CDR1 is SGHVS and CDR2 FQNEAQ. The CDR3 has 16 residues. This chain uses TRBV7-8 with TRBJ1-1; D unresolved. Sequenced material: blood. This clonotype originated in a man aged 25 to 40 in good health. Here the CDR3 reads CASSLLEARRDTEAFF. The CDR3 coding sequence is TGTGCCAGCAGCTTACTAGAGGCAAGGAGGGACACTGAAGCTTTCTTT. Variable domain in full (rest from reference TRBV7-8 and TRBJ1-1): GAGVSQSPRYKVAKRGQDVALRCDPISGHVSLFWYQQALGQGPEFLTYFQNEAQLDKSGLPSDRFFAERPEGSVSTLKIQRTQQEDSAVYLCASSLLEARRDTEAFFGQGTRLTVV.